The present T cell receptor (beta chain) was sequenced within a study of shared clonotypes between healthy human individuals. Turning to the study itself: CD8 memory received one plate per donor, CD8 naive two, CD4 memory three and CD4 naive three.

Profiling relied on immunoSEQ multiplex PCR, and the TCRdb table lists in-frame clones only, not all of them. The sample carries 730,000 or so clones, 72% recorded once. A word on this clone: The antigen remains undetermined.

Study-wide findings and caveats: Deeper or shallower sequencing was expected to change how clonotypes are shared among donors.

CDR3 length: 14 residues. V lost 2 bases and J lost 3, with 11 bases in between. Germline V gene lookup returns CDR1 MGHDK and CDR2 SYGVNS. The TCR sequence derives from a woman in her 30s in good health. The chain couples TRBV25-1 to TRBJ2-7; D may be TRBD1 (6 bases). What was sequenced was memory CD4+ T cells sorted from blood. The subset: CD45RA-negative fraction. In DNA form, the CDR3 reads TGTGCCAGCAGTGAAGGAGCGACAGGCTACGAGCAGTACTTC. It translates to CASSEGATGYEQYF.